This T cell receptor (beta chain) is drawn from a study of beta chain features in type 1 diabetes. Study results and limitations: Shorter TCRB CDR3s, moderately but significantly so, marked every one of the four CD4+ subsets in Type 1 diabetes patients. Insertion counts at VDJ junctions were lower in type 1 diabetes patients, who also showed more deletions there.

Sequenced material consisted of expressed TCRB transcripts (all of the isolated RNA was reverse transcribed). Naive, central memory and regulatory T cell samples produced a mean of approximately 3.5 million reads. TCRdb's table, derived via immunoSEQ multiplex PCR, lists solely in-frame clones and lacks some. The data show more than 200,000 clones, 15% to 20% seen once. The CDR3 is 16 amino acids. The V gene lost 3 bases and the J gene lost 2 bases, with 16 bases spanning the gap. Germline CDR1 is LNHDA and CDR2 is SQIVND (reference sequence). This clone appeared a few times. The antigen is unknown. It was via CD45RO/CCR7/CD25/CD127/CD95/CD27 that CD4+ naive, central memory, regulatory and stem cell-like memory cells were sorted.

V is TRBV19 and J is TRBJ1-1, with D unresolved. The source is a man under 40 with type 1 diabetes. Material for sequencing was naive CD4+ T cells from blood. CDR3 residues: CASSIGPRAENTEAFF. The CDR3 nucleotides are TGTGCCAGTAGTATTGGGCCGAGGGCCGAAAACACTGAAGCTTTCTTT.